What follows are 27 T cell receptor beta chains derived from one specimen sequenced in a study of blood T cell repertoires in COVID-19. The assay was immunoSEQ multiplex PCR, and TCRdb's table has in-frame clones only and misses some. The data show 130,000 to 150,000 clones, around 72% seen once. Specimen: peripheral blood. Receptors were obtained from a woman aged 60-75 years with acute or convalescent COVID-19.

The chain recombines TRBV30 with TRBJ2-7; 12 positions match TRBD2. V shed 2 bases, J shed 1 base, and the junction held 15 bases outside the gene matches. The CDR3 has 19 residues. Germline CDR1 GTSNPN, CDR2 SVGIG (reference sequence). This chain's CDR3 is CAWSSSGRFLAGGSYEQYF. In DNA, the CDR3 is TGTGCCTGGAGTTCGAGTGGTCGCTTTCTAGCGGGAGGGTCCTACGAGCAGTACTTC.

This rearrangement joins TRBV3-1 (or the pseudogene TRBV3-2) to TRBJ2-7; D is possibly TRBD2 (5 bases). Germline V gene sequence: CDR1 LGHDT, CDR2 YNNKEL (reference sequence). This CDR3 has 15 residues. V lost 3 bases, J lost 4 bases, and 16 bases lay in between. The CDR3 is CASSQGLSLAYEQYF. In DNA form, the CDR3 reads TGTGCCAGCAGCCAGGGCTTGTCCCTAGCATACGAGCAGTACTTC.

This clone showed up just a few times. The chain carries TRBV5-1 and TRBJ2-5; weak D call: TRBD1 (6 bases). V shed 2 bases and J shed 5 bases, with 16 bases lying between them. CDR1 and CDR2 (germline): SGHRS, YFSETQ. The CDR3 has 15 amino acids. CDR3 sequence reads: CASSFRDKDRETQYF. The CDR3 DNA sequence: TGCGCCAGCAGCTTCCGGGACAAGGATCGGGAGACCCAGTACTTC.

The genes are TRBV27 and TRBJ1-2; 8 nucleotides align to TRBD1. CDR1 and CDR2 (germline): MNHEY, SMNVEV (reference sequence). Trimming removed 4 bases from V and 2 bases from J; junction bases left unmatched: 6. This CDR3 region has 15 residues. This CDR3 reads CASSSLDRGNYGYTF. For the CDR3, the DNA is TGTGCCAGCAGTTCCCTAGACAGGGGAAACTATGGCTACACCTTC.

This sequence joins TRBV5-4 and TRBJ2-5, with 8 bases aligning to TRBD1. Germline V gene sequence: CDR1 SGHNT, CDR2 YYREEE (reference sequence). The CDR3 consists of 15 residues. V was pared by 1 base and J by 2 bases, with 4 bases of the junction left unmatched. CDR3 in amino acids: CASSLPGGKQETQYF. The DNA of the CDR3 is TGTGCCAGCAGCTTGCCAGGGGGCAAACAAGAGACCCAGTACTTC. Full variable domain (remainder filled in from reference TRBV5-4 and TRBJ2-5): ETGVTQSPTHLIKTRGQQVTLRCSSQSGHNTVSWYQQALGQGPQFIFQYYREEENGRGNFPPRFSGLQFPNYSSELNVNALELDDSALYLCASSLPGGKQETQYFGPGTRLLVL.

For the CDR3, the DNA is TGTGCCAGCAGCTTGAGCGGCTACGAGCAGTACTTC. Amino acid sequence: CASSLSGYEQYF. The chain recombines TRBV7-9 with TRBJ2-7, with D possibly being TRBD2 (5 bases). The germline V gene encodes CDR1 SEHNR and CDR2 FQNEAQ (reference sequence). V lost 3 bases and J 3 bases, leaving 6 bases between the germline ends. The CDR3 length is 12 residues.

This clone turned up a few times. The CDR3 DNA sequence: TGTGCCAGCAGCTTAGGGCACATGGGGGGACGGAGCTATGGCTACACCTTC. Translating it yields CASSLGHMGGRSYGYTF. The J gene is TRBJ1-2, the V gene TRBV11-2, with D possibly being TRBD1 (5 bases). Germline V CDR1 and CDR2: SGHAT, FQNNGV. Trimming cost V 1 base and J 4 bases, with 19 bases left between them. This CDR3 spans 17 amino acids.

This chain links TRBV18 with TRBJ2-7; D gene uncertain. The CDR3 consists of 13 residues. Trimming shortened V by 0 bases and J by 3 bases, and 6 bases separated the two germline ends. From germline, CDR1 is KGHSH and CDR2 LQKENI. The CDR3 protein is CASSPPVSYEQYF. The CDR3 region has the DNA TGTGCCAGCTCACCACCCGTCAGCTACGAGCAGTACTTC.

The V gene is TRBV10-3, the J gene TRBJ2-7; 7 positions agree with TRBD1. The V gene's germline CDR1 is ENHRY and CDR2 SYGVKD. Trimming at V came to 0 bases and at J to 0 bases, leaving 5 bases not matched to a gene. The CDR3 extends over 16 amino acids. In DNA form, the CDR3 reads TGTGCCATCAGTGAGTCCCGGACAGGCAGCTCCTACGAGCAGTACTTC. Translated, it gives CAISESRTGSSYEQYF.

This clone was seen a single time. The J gene is TRBJ1-5, the V gene TRBV6-5; 7 bases agree with TRBD1. The CDR3 has 12 residues. Germline V gives CDR1 MNHEY, CDR2 SVGAGI. The junction had 8 bases not matched to a gene; V was cut back by 5 bases and J by 13 bases. Here the CDR3 DNA reads TGTGCCAGCAGTCCTACCGGGACAGTGCAGCATTTT. Protein sequence: CASSPTGTVQHF.

The V call is TRBV7-2, the J call TRBJ1-5; perhaps TRBD1 as D (5 bases). The CDR3 covers 17 residues. Trimming removed 5 bases from V and 0 bases from J, with 17 bases in between. CDR1 and CDR2 (germline): SGHTA, FQGNSA. CDR3 region: CASSLHSDSYSNQPQHF. The CDR3 nucleotides read TGTGCCAGCAGCCTACACTCCGACAGTTATAGCAATCAGCCCCAGCATTTT. The variable domain in full, with the rest retrieved from reference TRBV7-2 and TRBJ1-5, is GAGVSQSPSNKVTEKGKDVELRCDPISGHTALYWYRQSLGQGLEFLIYFQGNSAPDKSGLPSDRFSAERTGGSVSTLTIQRTQQEDSAVYLCASSLHSDSYSNQPQHFGDGTRLSIL.

The chain has TRBV10-1 and TRBJ2-1; D gene unclear. Trimming took 3 bases from V and 6 from J, leaving 15 bases between them. The CDR3 extends over 15 amino acids. Germline loops: CDR1 WNHNN, CDR2 SYGVQD (reference sequence). CDR3 DNA: TGCGCCAGCAGTGATGGAGAGGCCCCCCCCAATGAGCAGTTCTTC. It codes for CASSDGEAPPNEQFF.

This clone was observed a single time. The V gene is TRBV5-1, the J gene TRBJ1-2; D remains ambiguous. V gave up 1 base and J gave up 1 base, with 5 bases separating them. The CDR3 loop spans 13 amino acids. Looked up from germline, CDR1 is SGHRS and CDR2 is YFSETQ. The CDR3, as DNA: TGCGCCAGCAGCTTGACGCGTAACTATGGCTACACCTTC. This encodes CASSLTRNYGYTF.

This chain links TRBV30 with TRBJ2-7; the D is unclear. V lost 3 bases, J lost 0 bases, and 3 bases lay in between. The CDR3 has 11 residues. From germline, CDR1 is GTSNPN and CDR2 SVGIG (reference sequence). CDR3 sequence reads: CAWSYSYEQYF. In nucleotides, the CDR3 is TGTGCCTGGAGCTACTCCTACGAGCAGTACTTC.

The chain recombines TRBV11-2 with TRBJ2-3, with D possibly being TRBD2 (7 bases). V dropped 1 base and J dropped 5 bases, with 16 bases sitting between them. CDR3 length equals 16 residues. Germline loops: CDR1 SGHAT, CDR2 FQNNGV. This chain's CDR3 is CASSLGRGAQVDTQYF. In DNA, the CDR3 is TGTGCCAGCAGCTTAGGTCGGGGGGCCCAGGTAGATACGCAGTATTTT.

The genes are TRBV29-1 and TRBJ2-2; 7 nucleotides line up with TRBD2. CDR1 is SQVTM, CDR2 ANQGSEA, per germline. The CDR3 is made up of 13 amino acids. V lost 5 bases to trimming and J lost 6 bases; unmatched junction nucleotides: 6. The CDR3 nucleotides are TGCAGCGTTATCACTAGCGTCGCCGGGGAGCTGTTTTTT. It is translated as CSVITSVAGELFF.

The chain uses TRBV11-3 and TRBJ2-7, with 8 bases fitting TRBD2. The CDR3 covers 15 residues. Unmatched junction bases numbered 4, after V lost 1 base and J lost 2 bases. Germline values: CDR1 SGHNT, CDR2 YENEEA. CDR3 sequence: CASSLAAGLAYEQYF. The CDR3 DNA reads as TGTGCCAGCAGCTTAGCCGCGGGACTAGCCTACGAGCAGTACTTC.

The chain links TRBV19 to TRBJ1-5, with unresolved D. This CDR3 region has 14 residues. CDR1 is LNHDA and CDR2 is SQIVND in the germline V gene (reference sequence). V was pared by 1 base and J by 2 bases, with 6 bases between. The CDR3 DNA reads as TGTGCCAGTAGTATAGGACAAGGCAATCAGCCCCAGCATTTT. Protein sequence: CASSIGQGNQPQHF.

V gene TRBV10-3 combines with J gene TRBJ1-2; TRBD1 matches at 7 bases. The V segment lost 7 bases and the J segment 4 bases; nucleotides outside the gene matches: 6. CDR1 ENHRY and CDR2 SYGVKD come from the germline V gene. The CDR3 loop spans 13 amino acids. The CDR3 sequence is CAITEDRVYGYTF. The CDR3, as DNA: TGTGCCATCACCGAAGACAGGGTCTATGGCTACACCTTC.

CDR3 sequence: CSASQGSGKNIQYF. The CDR3 nucleotides read TGCAGTGCTAGTCAGGGCAGTGGCAAAAACATTCAGTACTTC. This chain connects TRBV20-1 to TRBJ2-4, with TRBD1 as a possible D gene (5 bases). This CDR3 contains 14 residues. Germline loops: CDR1 DFQATT, CDR2 SNEGSKA (reference sequence). V was clipped by 3 bases and J by 3 bases, with 12 bases between them.

This clone has just a few counts. V and J are TRBV7-3 and TRBJ1-1; D ambiguous. The CDR3 is 13 residues long. Trimming removed 2 bases from V and 2 bases from J, with 6 bases in between. Germline V gene lookup returns CDR1 SGHTA and CDR2 FQGTGA. The CDR3 DNA sequence: TGTGCCAGCAGCTTACTATCCAACACTGAAGCTTTCTTT. Translated: CASSLLSNTEAFF.

This clone was picked up one time. This chain connects TRBV28 to TRBJ2-1; TRBD1 matches at 9 bases. V dropped 6 bases and J dropped 5; count of bases not matched to a gene: 20. CDR3 length: 19 amino acids. Germline CDR1 reads MDHEN; CDR2 reads SYDVKM. CDR3 sequence: CASSRGTGFHRDPNNEQFF. The CDR3 DNA sequence: TGTGCCAGCAGCCGCGGGACAGGGTTTCACCGGGACCCAAACAATGAGCAGTTCTTC.

The chain links TRBV2 to TRBJ2-1; 9 bases align to TRBD2. Germline-derived CDR1 and CDR2 are SNHLY and FYNNEI. The junction had 9 bases not matched to a gene; V was cut back by 2 bases and J by 7 bases. The CDR3 is 16 amino acids. The DNA of the CDR3 is TGTGCCAGCAGTGAAAGGTTAGCGGGGGCTTTGAATGAGCAGTTCTTC. It is translated as CASSERLAGALNEQFF.

This clone was observed a few times. The CDR3 DNA follows: TGTGCCACCAGCGATAGTTACCATGGCTACGAGCAGTACTTC. Its protein is CATSDSYHGYEQYF. This chain joins TRBV15 and TRBJ2-7; no firm D call. CDR3 length: 14 amino acids. V lost 5 bases and J 3 bases, leaving 14 bases between the germline ends. Looked up from germline, CDR1 is LNHNV and CDR2 is YYDKDF (reference sequence).

The V and J genes are TRBV7-9 and TRBJ1-4; D uncertain. This CDR3 contains 13 residues. The germline gives CDR1 SEHNR, CDR2 FQNEAQ (reference sequence). Trimming shortened V by 8 bases and J by 6 bases, and 13 bases separated the two germline ends. In DNA, the CDR3 is TGTGCCAGCTTAAGAGAGGTGGATGAAAAACTGTTTTTT. Translated, it gives CASLREVDEKLFF.

This clone was detected a few times. This rearrangement joins TRBV12-3 or TRBV12-4 to TRBJ2-7, with a tentative D call TRBD2 (5 bases). This CDR3 contains 11 residues. V was clipped by 6 bases and J by 4 bases, with 7 bases between them. The DNA for the CDR3 is TGTGCCAGCAGCCCGGGGTACGAGCAGTACTTC. This encodes CASSPGYEQYF.

As DNA, the CDR3 is TGTGCTAGTGGTTTGGTACATGGAGGGCGGTCCATGGACGCCTTCTTC. It encodes CASGLVHGGRSMDAFF. The chain joins TRBV12-5 to TRBJ2-1; TRBD2 might be the D (6 bases). The CDR3 has 16 amino acids. V lost 0 bases, J lost 16 bases, and 25 bases lay in between. Germline CDR1 LGHNT, CDR2 FRNRAP. The variable domain in full, with the rest retrieved from reference TRBV12-5 and TRBJ2-1, is DARVTQTPRHKVTEMGQEVTMRCQPILGHNTVFWYRQTMMQGLELLAYFRNRAPLDDSGMPKDRFSAEMPDATLATLKIQPSEPRDSAVYFCASGLVHGGRSMDAFFGPGTRLTVL.